A selection of T cell receptor beta chains follows, all from one sample in a study of T cell responses to AZD1222 COVID-19 vaccine. Assay used: immunoSEQ multiplex PCR; TCRdb lists only in-frame clones, some missing. The table includes some 140,000 clones, 70% to 90% detected once. This specimen consisted of peripheral blood, obtained on day 0 of AZD1222 vaccination. The origin of the receptors is an adult in good health. Both conserved end residues are part of each CDR3. A D gene is named only where the DNA matches it firmly. A clone size is listed for some rows: how often the clone was seen (once, few, many), or a class if it is expanded.

V gene,J gene,D gene,clone size,CDR3 DNA,CDR3 protein
TRBV7-8,TRBJ1-4,TRBD1,NA,TGTGCCAGCAGCCTGGAGACAGGGGGAAATGAAAAACTGTTTTTT,CASSLETGGNEKLFF
TRBV5-1,TRBJ1-1,NA,NA,TGCGCCAGCAGCTTGGAGGTATCCCGTTACACTGAAGCTTTCTTT,CASSLEVSRYTEAFF
TRBV6-5,TRBJ1-1,NA,once,TGTGCCAGCAGTCTTACTCTTCTAGCCGGGACTGAAGCTTTCTTT,CASSLTLLAGTEAFF
TRBV4-3,TRBJ1-2,NA,few,TGCGCCAGCAGCCAAGACCCATGGGCTAACTATGGCTACACCTTC,CASSQDPWANYGYTF
TRBV19,TRBJ2-7,NA,NA,TGTGCCAGTAGTATTGACGGAACCTACGAGCAGTACTTC,CASSIDGTYEQYF
TRBV7-6,TRBJ1-5,NA,NA,TGTGCCAGCAGCCTGGGCCCTGGAGGGGAACAAGTATATAGCAATCAGCCCCAGCATTTT,CASSLGPGGEQVYSNQPQHF
TRBV6-5,TRBJ1-2,TRBD1,NA,TGTGCCAGCAGCCAAACGGCAGGGGGGGATGGCTACACCTTC,CASSQTAGGDGYTF
TRBV28,TRBJ1-2,TRBD1,NA,TGTGCCAGCAGTTCCCGACAGGGGCCCTTCTATGGCTACACCTTC,CASSSRQGPFYGYTF
TRBV7-9,TRBJ1-1,NA,once,TGTGCCAGCAGCTTAGATCTCGGCCTACTAGCTTTCTTT,CASSLDLGLLAFF
TRBV5-1,TRBJ2-2,NA,NA,TGCGCCAGCAGCTTACTATGGACAGACAACACCGGGGAGCTGTTTTTT,CASSLLWTDNTGELFF
TRBV27,TRBJ1-5,NA,NA,TGTGCCAGCAGTTCAAGGGACAGCAATCAGCCCCAGCATTTT,CASSSRDSNQPQHF
TRBV27,TRBJ2-7,NA,few,NA,CASSSSTGYYEQYF
TRBV11-2,TRBJ2-1,NA,few,TGTGCCAGCAGCTTGAGGCCGGGACTCTACAATGAGCAGTTCTTC,CASSLRPGLYNEQFF
TRBV7-9,TRBJ2-5,TRBD1,NA,TGTGCCAGCAGCCCCGGACAGGGTTCAGAGACCCAGTACTTC,CASSPGQGSETQYF
TRBV24-1,TRBJ2-1,NA,NA,TGTGCCACCAGTGATTTGCAGGCGCAGTTCTTC,CATSDLQAQFF
TRBV4-2,TRBJ1-5,NA,NA,TGTGCCAGCAGCCAAGAGCAAACGCCACGTCAGCCCCAGCATTTT,CASSQEQTPRQPQHF
TRBV6-4,TRBJ2-3,NA,once,TGTGCCAGCAGTGCAGGGGACTCTAGCACAGATACGCAGTATTTT,CASSAGDSSTDTQYF
TRBV29-1,TRBJ1-1,NA,NA,TGCAGCGGGAGCAAGACAGGTATGAACACTGAAGCTTTCTTT,CSGSKTGMNTEAFF
TRBV19,TRBJ1-5,NA,NA,TGTGCCAGTAGTAGGGACTCCGCGGGGACTCAGCCCCAGCATTTT,CASSRDSAGTQPQHF
TRBV24-1,TRBJ1-2,TRBD1,NA,TGTGCCACCAGTGACCCTGGACAGGGGTTTGGCTACACCTTC,CATSDPGQGFGYTF
TRBV5-1,TRBJ1-1,NA,NA,TGCGCCAGCAGCTTGCCCCTGGACGGATCGAACACTGAAGCTTTCTTT,CASSLPLDGSNTEAFF